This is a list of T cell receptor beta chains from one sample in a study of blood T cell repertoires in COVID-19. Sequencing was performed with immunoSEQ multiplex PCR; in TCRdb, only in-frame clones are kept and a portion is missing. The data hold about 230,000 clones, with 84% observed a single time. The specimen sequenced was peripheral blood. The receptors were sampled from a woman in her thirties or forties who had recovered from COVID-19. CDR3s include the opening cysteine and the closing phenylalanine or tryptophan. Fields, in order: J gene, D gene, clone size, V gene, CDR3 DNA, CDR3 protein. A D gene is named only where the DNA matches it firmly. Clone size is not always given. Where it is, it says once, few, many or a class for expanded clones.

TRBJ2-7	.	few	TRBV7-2	TGTGCCAGCAGCCCCGATAGCGGAGCCTACGAGCAGTACTTC	CASSPDSGAYEQYF
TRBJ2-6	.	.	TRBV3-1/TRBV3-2	TGTGCCAGCAGCCAAGACTCCGGGGCCAACGTCCTGACTTTC	CASSQDSGANVLTF
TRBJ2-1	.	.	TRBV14	TGTGCCAGCAGCCACCTAGGAGGGGCGGGACCAGCCTACAATGAGCAGTTCTTC	CASSHLGGAGPAYNEQFF
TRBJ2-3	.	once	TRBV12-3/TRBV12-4	TGTGCCAGCAGTTATTCTTCCGATACGCAGTATTTT	CASSYSSDTQYF
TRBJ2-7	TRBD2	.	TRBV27	TGTGCCAGCAGTTTATCGGCGGGGGTAGGCTACGAGCAGTACTTC	CASSLSAGVGYEQYF
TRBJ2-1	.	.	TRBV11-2	TGTGCCCTCAGGATTAACAATGAGCAGTTCTTC	CALRINNEQFF
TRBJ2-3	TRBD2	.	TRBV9	TGTGCCAGCAGCCTAGCGGGGTATGATACGCAGTATTTT	CASSLAGYDTQYF
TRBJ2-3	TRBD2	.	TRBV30	TGTGCCTGGAGTTTAGGCGGGGGGGCAGATACGCAGTATTTT	CAWSLGGGADTQYF
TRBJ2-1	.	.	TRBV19	TGTGCCAGTAGTATTTCAGGGGATTACTACAATGAGCAGTTCTTC	CASSISGDYYNEQFF
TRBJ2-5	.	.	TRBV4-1	TGCGCCAGCAGCCAAGATACCTCAGGGGATGGCGAGACCCAGTACTTC	CASSQDTSGDGETQYF
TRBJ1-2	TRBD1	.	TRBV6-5	TGTGCCAGCGGGACAGCTACTAACTATGGCTACACCTTC	CASGTATNYGYTF
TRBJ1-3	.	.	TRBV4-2	TGTGCCAGCAGCCAAATGGTCCTATCCTCTGGAAACACCATATATTTT	CASSQMVLSSGNTIYF
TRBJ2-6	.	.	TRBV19	TGTGCCAGTAGTATTTACCCAGGCTCTGGGGCCAACGTCCTGACTTTC	CASSIYPGSGANVLTF
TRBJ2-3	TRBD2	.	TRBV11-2	TGTGCCAGCAGCTTAGGGGGACTAGCAACAGATACGCAGTATTTT	CASSLGGLATDTQYF
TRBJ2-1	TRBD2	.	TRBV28	TGTGCCAGCAGGATTCCCCGACATTATATAGATCACGGACTAGCCTACAATGAGCAGTTCTTC	CASRIPRHYIDHGLAYNEQFF
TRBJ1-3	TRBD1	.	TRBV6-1	TGTGCCAGCAGTGAAGCAGGGGGCAGTGGAAACACCATATATTTT	CASSEAGGSGNTIYF
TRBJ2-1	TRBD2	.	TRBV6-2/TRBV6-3	TGTGCCAGCAGTTACGGACTAGATTCCGGCAATGAGCAGTTCTTC	CASSYGLDSGNEQFF
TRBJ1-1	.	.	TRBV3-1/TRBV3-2	TGTGCCAGCAGCCAAGGCCGGACACCCAGGAACACTGAAGCTTTCTTT	CASSQGRTPRNTEAFF
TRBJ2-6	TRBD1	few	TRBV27	TGTGCCAGCAGTGGGGGACAGGCGTTCTCTGGGGCCAACGTCCTGACTTTC	CASSGGQAFSGANVLTF
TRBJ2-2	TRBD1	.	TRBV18	TGTGCCAGCTCACGATCGACAGGGGGCACGGGCGGGGAGCTGTTTTTT	CASSRSTGGTGGELFF
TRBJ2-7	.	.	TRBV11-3	TGTGCCAGCAGCCAAAGGGGCAGAAACTACGAGCAGTACTTC	CASSQRGRNYEQYF
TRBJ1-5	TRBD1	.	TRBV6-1	TGTGCCAGCAGTGAAGGCCAGGGGGGAAATCAGCCCCAGCATTTT	CASSEGQGGNQPQHF
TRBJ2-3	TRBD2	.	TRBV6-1	TGTGCCAGCAGTGAAATAGCGGGGGGTAGCACAGATACGCAGTATTTT	CASSEIAGGSTDTQYF
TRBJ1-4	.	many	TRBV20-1	TGCAGTGCTAGTCAGGCTAATGAAAAACTGTTTTTT	CSASQANEKLFF
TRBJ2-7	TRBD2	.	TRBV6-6	TGTGCCAGCAGTTACCTGGGAGGGAACGAGCAGTACTTC	CASSYLGGNEQYF
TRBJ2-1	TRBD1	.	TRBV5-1	TGCGCCAGCAGCTTGCTAATGGGACAGAACAATGAGCAGTTCTTC	CASSLLMGQNNEQFF
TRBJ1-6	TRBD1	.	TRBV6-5	TGTGCCAGCAGTTACGGACAGGGCGATTCACCCCTCCACTTT	CASSYGQGDSPLHF
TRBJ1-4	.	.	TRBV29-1	TGCAGCGTCCAGGACAGCCCCAATGAAAAACTGTTTTTT	CSVQDSPNEKLFF
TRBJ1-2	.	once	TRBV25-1	TGTGCCAGCAGTGAATACAATGCGGGCTACACCTTC	CASSEYNAGYTF
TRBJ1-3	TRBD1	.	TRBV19	TGTGCCAGTAGTCCGCGACAGGGGGTGGCTGGAAACACCATATATTTT	CASSPRQGVAGNTIYF
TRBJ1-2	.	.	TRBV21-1	TGTGCCAGCAGATGGGACAGGGAGGGCTATGGCTACACCTTC	CASRWDREGYGYTF
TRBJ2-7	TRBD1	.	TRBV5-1	TGCGCCAGCACAAATTCGGACAGGTTGAACTTC	CASTNSDRLNF
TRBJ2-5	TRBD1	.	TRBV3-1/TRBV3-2	TGTGCCAGCAGCCAATACAGGGGGCAAGAGACCCAGTACTTC	CASSQYRGQETQYF
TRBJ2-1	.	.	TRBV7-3	TGTGCCAGCAGCCTGGGGACACCTGCTGAAGACAATGAGCAGTTCTTC	CASSLGTPAEDNEQFF
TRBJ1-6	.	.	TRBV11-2	TGTGCCAGCAGCCCGGCGGGACGTGCAATCTCACCCCTCCACTTT	CASSPAGRAISPLHF
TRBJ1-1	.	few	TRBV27	TGTGCCAGCAGTTTACTGGTGCGCACTGAAGCTTTCTTT	CASSLLVRTEAFF